This T cell receptor beta chain is drawn from a study of PD-1 blockade in mismatch repair-deficient tumors. Study as a whole: All were previously treated, progressing patients with over 9 mismatch repair-deficient cancer types.

The CDR3 consists of 13 residues. The germline V gene encodes CDR1 MNHNS and CDR2 SASEGT. Trimming cost V 1 base and J 1 base, with 5 bases left between them. About this clone itself: Antigen specificity is unknown.

Every patient had mismatch repair deficiency by PCR or immunohistochemistry. TCR sequencing covered three patients who responded to pembrolizumab. Study results and limitations: After pembrolizumab, tumor-resident clones rose rapidly, then generally contracted before radiologic responses.

Profiled with immunoSEQ multiplex PCR; TCRdb holds only in-frame clones, not every one. The table has 120,000 or so clones, about 90% seen once; the top ten hold about 10%. This clonotype originated in an adult with mismatch repair-deficient cancer. The chain has TRBV6-1 and TRBJ2-7; no clear D gene. The material sequenced was peripheral blood, taken 70 to 72 weeks after starting pembrolizumab. CDR3 loop: CASSEGDSYEQYF. In DNA form, the CDR3 reads TGTGCCAGCAGTGAAGGGGATTCCTACGAGCAGTACTTC.